This T cell receptor beta chain was retrieved from a study of TIL therapy for anti-PD-1-resistant metastatic lung cancer. Noted time point: pre-treatment sample, taken before nivolumab and TIL therapy. Sequencing used immunoSEQ v3. Repertoires were generated with immunoSEQ multiplex PCR, while TCRdb's copy carries only in-frame clones and drops some. The table shows approximately 60,000 clones, with roughly 77% occurring only once. V lost 3 bases and J lost 2; bases outside the gene matches: 6. CDR1 is KGHDR, CDR2 SFDVKD, per germline. This CDR3 region has 16 residues. This material consisted of blood, taken at baseline. This receptor was identified in a person aged 25-79 years with non-small cell lung cancer. This rearrangement joins TRBV24-1 to TRBJ2-7; 10 nucleotides match TRBD1. The CDR3 here is CATSDPAGTGAYEQYF. The CDR3 nucleotides read TGTGCCACCAGTGATCCTGCCGGGACAGGGGCCTACGAGCAGTACTTC.